This T cell receptor beta chain stems from a study of Graves' ophthalmopathy and Graves' hyperthyroidism. Comments on this clonotype: As yet, its antigen is unknown.

Excluded: other autoimmune disease, uncontrolled infection, pregnancy or lactation. The ends were cut back, 5 bases at V and 2 bases at J, with 15 bases in the middle. Germline CDR1 SGHTA, CDR2 FQGNSA. CDR3 length: 15 amino acids. Notes on the study in general: Most expanded thyroid clonotypes above 0.001 frequency also appeared in blood.

TCR beta CDR3 regions were amplified from RNA transcripts. HTBI-primed RT-PCR formed the first round, and a multiplex PCR formed the second. TCRdb re-called the multiplex PCR reads with MiXCR, one entry per CDR3 protein. The repertoire holds roughly 1.1 million distinct CDR3 sequences, with about 36% as singletons. This chain uses TRBV7-2 with TRBJ2-5; the D gene is possibly TRBD1 (5 bases). The clonotype originates from an adult man with Graves' hyperthyroidism. Sequencing input: peripheral blood or thyroid tissue (not recorded which). CDR3 bases: TGTGCCAGCAGCATGGACGGAAGGGGACAAGAGACCCAGTACTTC. Translation: CASSMDGRGQETQYF.